This T cell receptor (beta chain) emerged from a study of cytomegalovirus exposure and HLA in healthy donors. 13 Jbeta primers and 60 Vbeta primers were used for the PCR. Libraries were prepared by immunoSEQ multiplex PCR; TCRdb keeps only in-frame clonotypes and omits some of them. The table includes approximately 76,000 clones, around 80% detected once. The length of the CDR3 is 15 residues. The V gene lost 3 bases and the J gene lost 2 bases, with 13 bases spanning the gap. The germline gives CDR1 KGHSH, CDR2 LQKENI. Material for sequencing was PBMCs. This sequence originates from a man younger than 40 in good health and CMV-seronegative. The chain links TRBV18 to TRBJ2-5; D may be TRBD2 (6 bases). The CDR3 DNA reads TGTGCCAGCTCACCCCAAGGGAGGAGTCAAGAGACCCAGTACTTC. It specifies CASSPQGRSQETQYF.